A selection of T cell receptor beta chains follows, all from one sample in a study of vaccination and CD4 T cells after COVID-19. TCRdb reprocessed the PCR reads via MiXCR and lists one record per CDR3 protein. In the table there are about 17,000 distinct CDR3 sequences, around two fifths of which are singletons. No antigen is known for these receptors. This material consisted of CD4+ T cells from blood, cultured in vitro, taken after SARS-CoV-2 vaccination. These receptors were collected from a human donor who had recovered from COVID-19. Both conserved end residues are part of each CDR3. The D gene is left open where the match is weak. Clone size is given for some rows only: seen once, a few or many times, or a class if the clone is expanded.

j_call clone_size cdr3_length d_call v_call cdr3_nt cdr3_aa
TRBJ1-6 - 15 TRBD1 TRBV5-6 TGTGCCAGCAGCTCCTTGACAGGGTTCGCTTCACCCCTCCACTTT CASSSLTGFASPLHF
TRBJ1-1 - 15 - TRBV18 TGTGCCAGCTCACCATACAGTCTAATGAACACTGAAGCTTTCTTT CASSPYSLMNTEAFF
TRBJ2-2 - 17 TRBD2 TRBV4-3 TGCGCCAGCAGCCAAGGCACACTAGCGGGACCCACCGGGGAGCTGTTTTTT CASSQGTLAGPTGELFF
TRBJ1-2 few 14 - TRBV19 TGTGCCAGTAGCCCACAGGGCTCGTTCTATGGCTACACCTTC CASSPQGSFYGYTF
TRBJ2-5 - 19 - TRBV6-5 TGTGCCAGCAGTTACTCGAGAAGCAGGGGGAGGCGCCGACAAGAGACCCAGTACTTC CASSYSRSRGRRRQETQYF
TRBJ2-2 - 16 TRBD1 TRBV6-2/TRBV6-3 TGTGCCAGCAGAAGGACAGGGGGCGACGACACCGGGGAGCTGTTTTTT CASRRTGGDDTGELFF
TRBJ2-2 - 12 - TRBV15 TGTGCCACCAGCACATTTCCCGGGGAGCTGTTTTTT CATSTFPGELFF
TRBJ2-7 few 15 TRBD1 TRBV7-9 TGTGCCAGCAGCTCCAATAGGGGGCGCATCTACGAGCAGTACTTC CASSSNRGRIYEQYF
TRBJ1-1 - 13 - TRBV14 TGTGCCAGCAGCCAAGCAGGGCAAACTGAAGCTTTCTTT CASSQAGQTEAFF
TRBJ2-7 large 14 - TRBV7-9 TGTGCCAGCAGCTTAGCGCAGGAGGGACACGAGCAGTACTTC CASSLAQEGHEQYF
TRBJ1-1 - 14 TRBD1 TRBV6-1 TGTGCCACCTCGACAGGGGGGGAGAGCACTGAAGCTTTCTTT CATSTGGESTEAFF
TRBJ2-7 few 13 - TRBV7-9 TGTGCCAGCAGCTTCGGGTCGAAGGGAGAGCAGTACTTC CASSFGSKGEQYF
TRBJ1-2 once 17 - TRBV6-1 TGTGCCAGCAGTGAAGGGGTAGGGGTCGTACGCGGCTATGGCTACACCTTC CASSEGVGVVRGYGYTF
TRBJ1-4 few 15 - TRBV7-9 TGTGCCAGCAGCCGGGACGGTGCAACTAATGAAAAACTGTTTTTT CASSRDGATNEKLFF
TRBJ1-2 medium-sized 14 - TRBV14 TGTGCCAGCAGCCCAGGGTATTCGGGCTATGGCTACACCTTC CASSPGYSGYGYTF
TRBJ2-5 - 16 - TRBV7-2 TGTGCCAGCAGCTTTGGAGGGAGCGGGTGGCAAGAGACCCAGTACTTC CASSFGGSGWQETQYF
TRBJ2-1 - 13 TRBD2 TRBV6-2/TRBV6-3 TGTGCCAGCAGGTCGCCAGCGGGGGATGAGCAGTTCTTC CASRSPAGDEQFF
TRBJ1-2 few 16 TRBD1 TRBV7-2 TGTGCCAGCAGCTTTACCCCCGGGACAGTCCGCTATGGCTACACCTTC CASSFTPGTVRYGYTF
TRBJ2-5 - 16 TRBD2 TRBV20-1 TGCAGTGCTAGGGCTAGCGGGAGGGCGTACCAAGAGACCCAGTACTTC CSARASGRAYQETQYF
TRBJ1-2 - 14 - TRBV5-1 TGCGCCAGCAGCCCCCAGGCGGGGGACTATGGCTACACCTTC CASSPQAGDYGYTF
TRBJ2-3 - 14 TRBD1 TRBV19 TGTGCCAGTAGTATAGGACAGGGGGCAGATACGCAGTATTTT CASSIGQGADTQYF
TRBJ1-5 few 17 - TRBV15 TGTGCCACCAGCAGAGATCGGGGCAGCACCCTAGCCGATCCCCAGCATTTT CATSRDRGSTLADPQHF
TRBJ2-3 medium-sized 16 TRBD2 TRBV7-9 TGTGCCAGCAGCCTTAGCGGGAGTTGGGGTCCAGATACGCAGTATTTT CASSLSGSWGPDTQYF
TRBJ2-2 few 16 TRBD2 TRBV6-1 TGTGCCAGTTCAGGACTAGCGGGAGGGTATATCGGGGAGCTGTTTTTT CASSGLAGGYIGELFF
TRBJ2-5 - 17 TRBD1 TRBV24-1 TGTGCCACCAGTGATCCCACACCGGGACAGGGTGGGGAGACCCAGTACTTC CATSDPTPGQGGETQYF
TRBJ1-6 - 14 TRBD1 TRBV12-3/TRBV12-4 TGTGCCAGCAGTTTCTCCGGACAGGGTTCACCCCTCCACTTT CASSFSGQGSPLHF
TRBJ2-1 few 11 - TRBV20-1 TGCAGTGCTAGGATTGATAATGAGCAGTTCTTC CSARIDNEQFF
TRBJ2-1 few 11 - TRBV10-3 TGTGCCATCACCAAGGACAATGAGCAGTTCTTC CAITKDNEQFF
TRBJ2-7 few 12 TRBD2 TRBV6-1 TGTGCGTCAGGACTAGCAAACTACGAGCAGTACTTC CASGLANYEQYF
TRBJ2-5 - 15 TRBD2 TRBV7-6 TGTGCCAGCAGCGCTAGTCGGGAGGCCGTGGAGACCCAGTACTTC CASSASREAVETQYF
TRBJ1-1 - 15 - TRBV6-2/TRBV6-3 TGTGCCAGCAGTTACTCGATGAAGAGCCAAACTGAAGCTTTCTTT CASSYSMKSQTEAFF
TRBJ1-1 few 12 - TRBV27 TGTGCCAGCACAACCACGAACACTGAAGCTTTCTTT CASTTTNTEAFF
TRBJ1-1 few 13 - TRBV7-9 TGTGCCAGCGTCGGGCAGGGAAACACTGAAGCTTTCTTT CASVGQGNTEAFF
TRBJ2-3 - 15 TRBD2 TRBV28 TGTGCCAGCAGTGGGAGACTAGCGGACCCAGATACGCAGTATTTT CASSGRLADPDTQYF
TRBJ2-7 - 16 TRBD2 TRBV6-5 TGTGCCAGCAGTTACTCGCCAGCGGGGGGTTCCTACGAGCAGTACTTC CASSYSPAGGSYEQYF
TRBJ1-2 few 13 - TRBV10-3 TGTGCCATCAGTGAAATGACGGCCTATGGCTACACCTTC CAISEMTAYGYTF
TRBJ1-5 - 15 - TRBV7-9 TGTGCCAGCAGCTTAGAAGGGGTCGGCAATCAGCCCCAGCATTTT CASSLEGVGNQPQHF
TRBJ2-1 - 14 TRBD1 TRBV2 TGTGCCAGCAGTTGGGACAGGGGTAACAATGAGCAGTTCTTC CASSWDRGNNEQFF
TRBJ2-7 medium-sized 12 TRBD1 TRBV2 TGTGCCAGCAGCCGGGGACAGAGTGAGCAGTACTTC CASSRGQSEQYF
TRBJ2-5 - 12 - TRBV7-2 TGTGCCAGCAGCTTAGCCGAAGAGACCCAGTACTTC CASSLAEETQYF
TRBJ2-7 - 12 TRBD2 TRBV28 TGTGCCAGTACTAGCGGGAGTTACGAGCAGTACTTC CASTSGSYEQYF
TRBJ2-5 medium-sized 13 TRBD2 TRBV15 TGTGCCACCAGCGACGTGGGGGGGGAGACCCAGTACTTC CATSDVGGETQYF
TRBJ1-3 - 15 TRBD1 TRBV6-1 TGTGCCAGCAGGGCGGGACAGGGGGCTGGAAACACCATATATTTT CASRAGQGAGNTIYF
TRBJ2-3 - 16 TRBD2 TRBV19 TGTGCCAGTCGATGGACTAGCGGGATTAGCACAGATACGCAGTATTTT CASRWTSGISTDTQYF
TRBJ2-5 few 17 TRBD2 TRBV25-1 TGTGCCAGCAGCCAGGTGACTGGACTAGCGGGAGGAGAGACCCAGTACTTC CASSQVTGLAGGETQYF
TRBJ1-1 - 15 - TRBV5-5 TGTGCCAGCAGCTTGGGAGCATCGGAGAACACTGAAGCTTTCTTT CASSLGASENTEAFF